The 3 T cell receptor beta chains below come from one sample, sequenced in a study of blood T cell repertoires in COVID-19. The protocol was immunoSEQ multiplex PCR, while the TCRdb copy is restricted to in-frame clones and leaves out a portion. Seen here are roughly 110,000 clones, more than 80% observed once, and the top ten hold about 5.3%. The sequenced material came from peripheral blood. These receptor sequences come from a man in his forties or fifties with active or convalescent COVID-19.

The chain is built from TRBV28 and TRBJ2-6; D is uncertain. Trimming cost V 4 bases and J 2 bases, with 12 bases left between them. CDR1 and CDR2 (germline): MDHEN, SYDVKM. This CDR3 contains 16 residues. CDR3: CASSSPVAAGANVLTF. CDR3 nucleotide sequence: TGTGCCAGCAGTTCCCCCGTGGCAGCTGGGGCCAACGTCCTGACTTTC.

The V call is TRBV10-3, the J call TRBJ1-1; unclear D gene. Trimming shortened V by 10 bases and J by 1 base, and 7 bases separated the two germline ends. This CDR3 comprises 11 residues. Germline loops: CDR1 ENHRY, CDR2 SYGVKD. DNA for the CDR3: TGTGCCAGCCGACAGAACACTGAAGCTTTCTTT. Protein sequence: CASRQNTEAFF.

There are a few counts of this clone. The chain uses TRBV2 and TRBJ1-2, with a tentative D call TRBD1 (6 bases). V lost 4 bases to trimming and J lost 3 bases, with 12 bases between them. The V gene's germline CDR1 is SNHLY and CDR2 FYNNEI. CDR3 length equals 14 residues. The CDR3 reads CASSVSTGYYGYTF. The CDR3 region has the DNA TGTGCCAGCAGTGTATCGACAGGCTACTATGGCTACACCTTC.